The clone carrying this T cell receptor (beta chain) was detected ten times or more. The antigen is not known. This sample stems from a study of T cell repertoires in cytomegalovirus infection. The V gene's germline CDR1 is SGHVS and CDR2 FQNEAQ. Between the trimmed V and J ends, which lost 7 bases and 0 bases, there was a span of 9 bases. The CDR3 sequence is 13 residues long. TCRdb called the reads again in MiXCR, with one record for every CDR3 protein. Counted here are some 920,000 distinct CDR3 sequences, around 29% occurring once; the ten biggest clones make up around 15%. The rearrangement uses TRBV7-8 and TRBJ1-1; D is unresolved. The sequence was collected from a human donor in good health (CMV status not recorded). Some clones in this sample may be carry-over from other donors' samples. Specimen: cultured CD8+ T cells from PBMCs, collected from culture after CMV antigen stimulation. CDR3: CASIGRMNTEAFF. The CDR3 nucleotides read TGTGCCAGCATCGGACGTATGAACACTGAAGCTTTCTTT.